Listed below are T cell receptor beta chains from one sample, sequenced in a study of shared clonotypes between healthy human individuals. TCRdb's copy holds only in-frame clones and misses some; the assay was immunoSEQ multiplex PCR. This table has fewer than 700,000 clones, approximately 95% appearing once. The sample was naive CD8+ T cells sorted from blood. All receptors derive from a woman aged 25 to 39 in good health. The CDR3 runs from the conserved cysteine through the conserved F or W. D genes are given only for firm matches. Rows give clone size only sometimes, using once, few, many, or a class for an expanded clone.

v_gene: TRBV28; j_gene: TRBJ2-7; abundance: .; d_gene: .; CDR3nt: TGTGCCAGCAGGAGGACGGGGAGCTCCTACGAGCAGTACTTC; CDR3aa: CASRRTGSSYEQYF
v_gene: TRBV15; j_gene: TRBJ2-3; abundance: .; d_gene: TRBD2; CDR3nt: TGTGCCACCAGCGCCGGGACTAGCGAGTGGTTTGGCACAGATACGCAGTATTTT; CDR3aa: CATSAGTSEWFGTDTQYF
v_gene: TRBV7-2; j_gene: TRBJ1-4; abundance: .; d_gene: .; CDR3nt: TGTGCCAGCAGCCGAACAGGGAGGGCAACTAATGAAAAACTGTTTTTT; CDR3aa: CASSRTGRATNEKLFF
v_gene: TRBV4-1; j_gene: TRBJ2-7; abundance: .; d_gene: TRBD1; CDR3nt: TGCGCCAGCAGCCAAGAACACGGGACAGGGGGTACGTACGAGCAGTACTTC; CDR3aa: CASSQEHGTGGTYEQYF
v_gene: TRBV9; j_gene: TRBJ2-5; abundance: .; d_gene: TRBD2; CDR3nt: TGTGCCAGCAGCGTAAGCGGGGGAGTTCAAGAGACCCAGTACTTC; CDR3aa: CASSVSGGVQETQYF
v_gene: TRBV6-1; j_gene: TRBJ2-4; abundance: .; d_gene: .; CDR3nt: TGTGCCAGCAGCCAGTTGGGGGGCGAGAACATTCAGTACTTC; CDR3aa: CASSQLGGENIQYF
v_gene: TRBV9; j_gene: TRBJ2-1; abundance: .; d_gene: TRBD2; CDR3nt: TGTGCCAGCAGCCTTCTACCGGGACTAGCGTATAGTGAGCAGTTCTTC; CDR3aa: CASSLLPGLAYSEQFF
v_gene: TRBV4-3; j_gene: TRBJ2-7; abundance: .; d_gene: .; CDR3nt: TGCGCCAGCAGCCAAGTGGTTTGGCGGAGGTCCTACGAGCAGTACTTC; CDR3aa: CASSQVVWRRSYEQYF
v_gene: TRBV27; j_gene: TRBJ2-7; abundance: .; d_gene: TRBD1; CDR3nt: TGTGCCAGCAGTTTGAACAGGGGGCCCCACGAGCAGTACTTC; CDR3aa: CASSLNRGPHEQYF
v_gene: TRBV5-1; j_gene: TRBJ1-3; abundance: once; d_gene: .; CDR3nt: TGCGCCAGCAGCTTGGACGGAACTATCTCTGGAAACACCATATATTTT; CDR3aa: CASSLDGTISGNTIYF
v_gene: TRBV19; j_gene: TRBJ2-7; abundance: once; d_gene: .; CDR3nt: TGTGCCAGTAGTATAGTAGAAGGAGGGTCCTACGAGCAGTACTTC; CDR3aa: CASSIVEGGSYEQYF
v_gene: TRBV7-8; j_gene: TRBJ2-1; abundance: .; d_gene: .; CDR3nt: TGTGCCAGCAGCTTATTCGCGGGTAGCTCCTACAATGAGCAGTTCTTC; CDR3aa: CASSLFAGSSYNEQFF
v_gene: TRBV4-1; j_gene: TRBJ2-7; abundance: once; d_gene: TRBD1; CDR3nt: TGCGCCAGCAGCCCAGGACAGGGGAGCTCCTACGAGCAGTACTTC; CDR3aa: CASSPGQGSSYEQYF
v_gene: TRBV28; j_gene: TRBJ2-3; abundance: .; d_gene: .; CDR3nt: TGTGCCAGCAGTTATGATTGGGGCCTCACAGATACGCAGTATTTT; CDR3aa: CASSYDWGLTDTQYF
v_gene: TRBV4-1; j_gene: TRBJ1-1; abundance: .; d_gene: .; CDR3nt: TGCGCCAGCAGCCAAGTCGGCGGAAGTAACACTGAAGCTTTCTTT; CDR3aa: CASSQVGGSNTEAFF
v_gene: TRBV15; j_gene: TRBJ2-5; abundance: .; d_gene: TRBD2; CDR3nt: TGTGCCACCAGCAGAGAGGCTAGCGGGAGTAAAGAGACCCAGTACTTC; CDR3aa: CATSREASGSKETQYF
v_gene: TRBV27; j_gene: TRBJ2-4; abundance: once; d_gene: TRBD1; CDR3nt: TGTGCCAGCAGTTTAGAGGGGGCCAAGCCCCAGTACTTC; CDR3aa: CASSLEGAKPQYF
v_gene: TRBV2; j_gene: TRBJ2-5; abundance: .; d_gene: TRBD2; CDR3nt: TGTGCCAGCAGTGAAGGGCTAGCGGGAACCCAAGAGACCCAGTACTTC; CDR3aa: CASSEGLAGTQETQYF
v_gene: TRBV27; j_gene: TRBJ2-2; abundance: .; d_gene: TRBD1; CDR3nt: TGTGCCAGCAGTTTATCCCAGGGACAGGGGGCTTACACCGGGGAGCTGTTTTTT; CDR3aa: CASSLSQGQGAYTGELFF
v_gene: TRBV4-1; j_gene: TRBJ1-5; abundance: once; d_gene: .; CDR3nt: TGCGCCAGCAGCCAATCGCATACCGGGTCCCTCAATCAGCCCCAGCATTTT; CDR3aa: CASSQSHTGSLNQPQHF
v_gene: TRBV6-1; j_gene: TRBJ1-1; abundance: .; d_gene: .; CDR3nt: TGTGCCAGCAGTGAAGTGAGGACAGTAGTGAACACTGAAGCTTTCTTT; CDR3aa: CASSEVRTVVNTEAFF
v_gene: TRBV7-2; j_gene: TRBJ2-3; abundance: .; d_gene: TRBD2; CDR3nt: TGTGCCAGCAGCTGGACTAGCGGGAGCGATACGCAGTATTTT; CDR3aa: CASSWTSGSDTQYF
v_gene: TRBV7-2; j_gene: TRBJ2-7; abundance: .; d_gene: .; CDR3nt: TGTGCCAGCAGCCCGACGACAGGCCACTACGAGCAGTACTTC; CDR3aa: CASSPTTGHYEQYF
v_gene: TRBV5-1; j_gene: TRBJ2-1; abundance: .; d_gene: .; CDR3nt: TGCGCCAGCAGCCAGACGGACAGCAATGAGCAGTTCTTC; CDR3aa: CASSQTDSNEQFF
v_gene: TRBV5-6; j_gene: TRBJ2-3; abundance: .; d_gene: .; CDR3nt: TGTGCCAGCAGCTTGGGAGACAGCACAGATACGCAGTATTTT; CDR3aa: CASSLGDSTDTQYF
v_gene: TRBV30; j_gene: TRBJ1-3; abundance: .; d_gene: TRBD1; CDR3nt: TGTGCCGGGCCGGGACAGGGAAACACCATATATTTT; CDR3aa: CAGPGQGNTIYF
v_gene: TRBV27; j_gene: TRBJ2-1; abundance: .; d_gene: .; CDR3nt: TGTGCCACCTTCTACGGCTCCTACAATGAGCAGTTCTTC; CDR3aa: CATFYGSYNEQFF
v_gene: TRBV6-4; j_gene: TRBJ2-7; abundance: .; d_gene: .; CDR3nt: TGTGCCAGCACCCCCGGGACGGGACGTTTTCACGAGCAGTACTTC; CDR3aa: CASTPGTGRFHEQYF
v_gene: TRBV28; j_gene: TRBJ2-7; abundance: .; d_gene: .; CDR3nt: TGTGCCAGCAGCGCCGACAAAGACAACTACGAGCAGTACTTC; CDR3aa: CASSADKDNYEQYF
v_gene: TRBV5-1; j_gene: TRBJ1-1; abundance: .; d_gene: .; CDR3nt: TGCGCCAGCAACCTTGGGAGAATGAACACTGAAGCTTTCTTT; CDR3aa: CASNLGRMNTEAFF
v_gene: TRBV7-9; j_gene: TRBJ2-7; abundance: few; d_gene: .; CDR3nt: TGTGCCAGCAGCTTTGACTACGAGCAGTACTTC; CDR3aa: CASSFDYEQYF
v_gene: TRBV27; j_gene: TRBJ2-7; abundance: .; d_gene: TRBD1; CDR3nt: TGTGCCAGCAGTAGCTGGGACAGATCCTACGAGCAGTACTTC; CDR3aa: CASSSWDRSYEQYF
v_gene: TRBV25-1; j_gene: TRBJ2-7; abundance: .; d_gene: .; CDR3nt: TGTGCCAGCAGTGAAGGGCGGTTGGGCTACGAGCAGTACTTC; CDR3aa: CASSEGRLGYEQYF
v_gene: TRBV6-5; j_gene: TRBJ1-2; abundance: .; d_gene: .; CDR3nt: TGTGCCAGCAGTTATGTGGGGGCGAGGAATGGCTACACCTTC; CDR3aa: CASSYVGARNGYTF
v_gene: TRBV19; j_gene: TRBJ2-1; abundance: .; d_gene: .; CDR3nt: TGTGCCAGTAGTATAGATATCGGGATTCGGCTTGAGTTCTTC; CDR3aa: CASSIDIGIRLEFF
v_gene: TRBV23-1; j_gene: TRBJ2-7; abundance: .; d_gene: TRBD2; CDR3nt: TGCGCCAGCAGTATAGCGGGTCCATCCTACGAGCAGTACTTC; CDR3aa: CASSIAGPSYEQYF